This paragraph reports one TCR beta chain. This record belongs to a study of blood T cell repertoires in COVID-19. Study context: Researchers got acute and convalescent COVID-19 samples from the United States, Italy and Spain. In each case, the material was cDNA or gDNA derived from T cells, B-cell-depleted T cells, or PBMCs.

In the original processing: Using reference gene primer amplification, nucleated cell counts were estimated. Sequenced by immunoSEQ multiplex PCR; TCRdb stores in-frame clones only, minus some. V and J calls and clone size are given by that table; D and trimming were obtained from the DNA. The table has over 250,000 clones, 80% to 90% seen once. Trimming pared 0 bases from V and 1 base from J, leaving 4 bases between. CDR1 and CDR2 from the germline V gene are SGHAT and FQNNGV. There are 13 residues in the CDR3. The chain recombines TRBV11-2 with TRBJ2-7, with D unclear. This sequence originates from a woman between 50 and 59 years old who had recovered from COVID-19. Sequencing was done on a sample of peripheral blood. The CDR3, as DNA: TGTGCCAGCAGCTTAGACCTTTCCTACGAGCAGTACTTC. This gives the protein CASSLDLSYEQYF.